This T cell receptor beta chain was found in a study of Ad26.COV2.S vaccination and SARS-CoV-2 variants. Whole-study context: It was the COV1001 Ad26.COV2.S trial arm that included the donor. Each vaccinee took Ad26.COV2.S intramuscularly, once or twice 56 days apart. General observations from the study: Total T cell responses, in the TCR breadth and depth analyses, may have been underestimated.

For this clone: Its target is not known.

Profiled with immunoSEQ multiplex PCR; TCRdb holds only in-frame clones, not every one. In the table there are about 400,000 clones, around four fifths of which are singletons. The CDR3 is made up of 14 amino acids. CDR1 and CDR2 from the germline V gene are LNHNV and YYDKDF (reference sequence). V was trimmed by 4 bases and J by 0 bases, leaving 9 bases between them. Treatment of the sample: 15 to 20 received Ad26.COV2.S at low or high dose, single or two shots; about 5 received placebo; per-sample allocation not given. Following the first vaccine or placebo injection, samples were taken on day 63. The sample here was peripheral blood, taken in a trial of Ad26.COV2.S vaccine versus placebo. The rearrangement links TRBV15 to TRBJ1-1; unclear D gene. This clonotype was sampled from a person aged 18-65 years who received the Ad26.COV2.S COVID-19 vaccine or a placebo. The CDR3 DNA follows: TGTGCCACCAGCAAAGAGACGGTGAACACTGAAGCTTTCTTT. Its translation is CATSKETVNTEAFF.